A single sample is the source of the 21 T cell receptor beta chains below, sequenced in a study of blood T cell repertoires in COVID-19. Sequenced by immunoSEQ multiplex PCR; TCRdb stores in-frame clones only, minus some. Found here are approximately 80,000 clones, around 82% of them singletons; the top ten hold over 9.5%. Sequencing used peripheral blood. The receptors derive from a man in his 60s with acute or convalescent COVID-19.

The chain has TRBV7-2 and TRBJ1-1; 7 nucleotides align to TRBD1. The CDR3 extends over 15 amino acids. Germline CDR1 SGHTA, CDR2 FQGNSA. Trimming took 4 bases from V and 1 from J; bases not matched to a gene: 6. CDR3: CASSSQTGWNTEAFF. The CDR3 nucleotides are TGTGCCAGCAGCTCACAGACAGGGTGGAACACTGAAGCTTTCTTT.

The J gene is TRBJ2-2, the V gene TRBV5-1; D not resolved. Germline V gene sequence: CDR1 SGHRS, CDR2 YFSETQ. Between the trimmed V and J ends, which lost 1 base and 1 base, there was a span of 8 bases. The CDR3 sequence is 15 residues long. The CDR3 loop reads CASSLTYVNTGELFF. Written as DNA, the CDR3 is TGCGCCAGCAGCTTGACTTACGTGAACACCGGGGAGCTGTTTTTT.

This clone has only a few counts. The CDR3, as DNA: TGTGCCAGCAGCCCTCCGGGACTAGCGAGATCTCAAGAGACCCAGTACTTC. Translation: CASSPPGLARSQETQYF. V and J are TRBV7-2 and TRBJ2-5, with 10 bases lining up with TRBD2. V shed 5 bases, J shed 2 bases, and the junction held 11 bases outside the gene matches. This CDR3 has 17 residues. Germline CDR1 reads SGHTA; CDR2 reads FQGNSA.

This sequence joins TRBV7-8 and TRBJ1-1; D remains unclear. Germline CDR1 and CDR2: SGHVS and FQNEAQ. This CDR3 is 13 amino acids long. Trimming cost V 2 bases and J 14 bases, with 18 bases left between them. The CDR3 protein is CASSLREGGFQFF. The CDR3 coding sequence is TGTGCCAGCAGCTTACGGGAGGGCGGGTTTCAGTTCTTT.

The J gene is TRBJ2-7, the V gene TRBV3-1 (or the pseudogene TRBV3-2); D may be TRBD1 (6 bases). V lost 4 bases, J lost 2 bases, and 12 bases lay in between. Germline loops: CDR1 LGHDT, CDR2 YNNKEL (reference sequence). The CDR3 runs to 14 residues. In DNA, the CDR3 is TGTGCCAGCAGCCTCGAACAGGGCGCCTACGAGCAGTACTTC. This sequence encodes CASSLEQGAYEQYF.

This clone has just a few counts. The J gene is TRBJ2-2, the V gene TRBV5-1, with D possibly TRBD2 on 5 matching bases. Trimming pared 4 bases from V and 4 bases from J, leaving 17 bases between. The CDR3 has 16 residues. CDR1 is SGHRS, CDR2 YFSETQ, per germline. The DNA for the CDR3 is TGCGCCAGCAGCCTAGGACTCACCACTACCACCGGGGAGCTGTTTTTT. Protein: CASSLGLTTTTGELFF.

The V call is TRBV7-8, the J call TRBJ1-2; D unresolved. The ends were cut back, 0 bases at V and 6 bases at J, with 5 bases in the middle. CDR3 length equals 12 residues. From germline, CDR1 is SGHVS and CDR2 FQNEAQ. The CDR3 region is CASSLAGNGYTF. DNA for the CDR3: TGTGCCAGCAGCTTAGCGGGCAATGGCTACACCTTC. Looking up the rest from reference TRBV7-8 and TRBJ1-2 gives the full variable domain: GAGVSQSPRYKVAKRGQDVALRCDPISGHVSLFWYQQALGQGPEFLTYFQNEAQLDKSGLPSDRFFAERPEGSVSTLKIQRTQQEDSAVYLCASSLAGNGYTFGSGTRLTVV.

This clone was seen only once. The chain recombines TRBV27 with TRBJ1-2, with TRBD1 matching over 8 bases. The V gene's germline CDR1 is MNHEY and CDR2 SMNVEV (reference sequence). The CDR3 consists of 12 residues. V shed 10 bases and J 5 bases; nucleotides not matched to a gene: 6. The CDR3 coding sequence is TGTGCCACCCGGACAGGGATGTATGGCTACACCTTC. Amino acid sequence: CATRTGMYGYTF.

The V call is TRBV28, the J call TRBJ1-1; D might be TRBD1 (6 bases). The CDR3 is 14 residues long. CDR1 is MDHEN and CDR2 is SYDVKM in the germline V gene. V was shortened by 2 bases and J by 4 bases, with 11 bases between the two germline ends. The CDR3 bases are TGTGCCAGCAGTTTAGGTCAGGGGCTCACTGAAGCTTTCTTT. It codes for CASSLGQGLTEAFF.

This clone was counted between two and nine times. This chain links TRBV21-1 with TRBJ2-7; TRBD1, the table's D call, lacks a check against the DNA. TRBV21-1 is given as a pseudogene. This CDR3 region has 14 residues. The CDR3: CASSPTGVSYEQYF. CDR3 DNA: TGTGCCAGCAGCCCTACAGGGGTGTCCTACGAGCAGTACTTC.

This clone was seen only a few times. V is TRBV5-6 and J is TRBJ2-1, with TRBD2 as a possible D gene (5 bases). Per germline, CDR1 SGHDT and CDR2 YYEEEE. Trimming took off 4 bases at V and 6 bases at J, with 20 bases between the two ends. The length of the CDR3 is 16 residues. CDR3: CASSPRRSGVANEQFF. In DNA, the CDR3 is TGTGCCAGCAGCCCGAGGAGGTCAGGCGTAGCCAATGAGCAGTTCTTC. The whole variable domain, remainder taken from reference TRBV5-6 and TRBJ2-1, is DAGVTQSPTHLIKTRGQQVTLRCSPKSGHDTVSWYQQALGQGPQFIFQYYEEEERQRGNFPDRFSGHQFPNYSSELNVNALLLGDSALYLCASSPRRSGVANEQFFGPGTRLTVL.

The J gene is TRBJ2-7, the V gene TRBV7-9; 11 nucleotides line up with TRBD2. Looked up from germline, CDR1 is SEHNR and CDR2 is FQNEAQ (reference sequence). The CDR3 sequence is 16 residues long. The J segment lost 5 bases and the V segment lost 1 base, leaving 7 bases of the junction unmatched. CDR3 loop: CASSLVSSGRLNEQYF. DNA of the CDR3: TGTGCCAGCAGCTTAGTGTCTAGCGGGAGGTTAAACGAGCAGTACTTC.

The V and J genes are TRBV27 and TRBJ1-1; 7 bases line up with TRBD1. CDR3 length: 15 amino acids. The ends lost 1 base at V and 4 bases at J; junction bases unmatched: 6. Germline V gives CDR1 MNHEY, CDR2 SMNVEV (reference sequence). This chain's CDR3 is CASSLLGGVGTEAFF. DNA for the CDR3: TGTGCCAGCAGTTTATTAGGGGGCGTAGGCACTGAAGCTTTCTTT.

CDR3 region: CASSHSTDRGTDTQYF. The CDR3 DNA reads as TGCGCCAGCAGCCACTCTACCGACAGGGGCACAGATACGCAGTATTTT. The chain employs TRBV4-1 and TRBJ2-3; TRBD1 aligns across 7 bases. V was clipped by 3 bases and J by 1 base; unmatched bases: 7. CDR1 MGHRA and CDR2 YSYEKL come from the germline V gene. The CDR3 totals 16 residues.

The chain links TRBV27 to TRBJ1-6; perhaps TRBD1 as D (5 bases). This CDR3 contains 15 residues. With 5 bases removed from V and 9 bases from J, the gap between germline ends came to 17 bases. The germline V gene encodes CDR1 MNHEY and CDR2 SMNVEV (reference sequence). CDR3 protein: CASSPPGAGGSPLHF. The CDR3 region has the DNA TGTGCCAGCAGTCCCCCCGGCGCCGGGGGTTCACCCCTCCACTTT.

J is TRBJ1-1 and V is TRBV11-3; 9 bases map to TRBD1. The CDR3 is made up of 16 amino acids. J was trimmed by 3 bases and V by 4 bases; bases with no gene match: 9. Germline V gene lookup returns CDR1 SGHNT and CDR2 YENEEA. In nucleotides, the CDR3 is TGTGCCAGCAGCTCGGGACAGGGAGAACCAGACACTGAAGCTTTCTTT. Its protein is CASSSGQGEPDTEAFF. Variable domain in full (rest from reference TRBV11-3 and TRBJ1-1): EAGVVQSPRYKIIEKKQPVAFWCNPISGHNTLYWYLQNLGQGPELLIRYENEEAVDDSQLPKDRFSAERLKGVDSTLKIQPAELGDSAVYLCASSSGQGEPDTEAFFGQGTRLTVV.

This clone appeared a few times. The CDR3 DNA follows: TGTGCCAGCAGCTCGGGGGGCGTCACAGATACGCAGTATTTT. Its protein is CASSSGGVTDTQYF. The chain is built from TRBV5-4 and TRBJ2-3; D might be TRBD2 (7 bases). The CDR3 extends over 14 amino acids. Trimming stripped 3 bases from V and 2 bases from J, with 10 bases between. CDR1 is SGHNT, CDR2 YYREEE, per germline (reference sequence). The complete variable domain, with remaining parts taken from reference TRBV5-4 and TRBJ2-3, reads ETGVTQSPTHLIKTRGQQVTLRCSSQSGHNTVSWYQQALGQGPQFIFQYYREEENGRGNFPPRFSGLQFPNYSSELNVNALELDDSALYLCASSSGGVTDTQYFGPGTRLTVL.

The chain combines TRBV7-2 with TRBJ2-7; the D gene is possibly TRBD2 (7 bases). V gave up 3 bases and J gave up 5 bases, with 14 bases separating them. CDR3 length: 14 amino acids. Germline CDR1 is SGHTA and CDR2 is FQGNSA. The chain's CDR3 is CASSFVEGGHEQYF. CDR3 in DNA: TGTGCCAGCAGCTTTGTGGAGGGGGGGCACGAGCAGTACTTC.

This clone has just one count. The chain uses TRBV9 and TRBJ1-2; unclear D gene. The CDR3 runs 14 residues. The germline V and J ends were trimmed by 4 bases and 2 bases, with 12 bases remaining between them. Germline CDR1 reads SGDLS; CDR2 reads YYNGEE. CDR3 DNA sequence: TGTGCCAGCAGCTTAAGAGCCGTGAACTATGGCTACACCTTC. Encoded protein: CASSLRAVNYGYTF.

The chain uses TRBV5-1 and TRBJ1-1; 7 bases agree with TRBD1. The CDR3 runs to 14 residues. V shed 1 base and J 4 bases; nucleotides not matched to a gene: 4. Germline V gene sequence: CDR1 SGHRS, CDR2 YFSETQ. CDR3 loop: CASSLQGDFTEAFF. The CDR3 coding sequence is TGCGCCAGCAGCTTGCAGGGGGACTTCACTGAAGCTTTCTTT.

The gene calls are TRBV7-2 and TRBJ2-3; 8 bases align to TRBD2. Trimming at V came to 4 bases and at J to 2 bases, leaving 8 bases not matched to a gene. The CDR3 covers 16 residues. Germline V gene data show CDR1 as SGHTA and CDR2 as FQGNSA. The chain's CDR3 is CASSSSLAGATDTQYF. DNA of the CDR3: TGTGCCAGCAGCTCTTCGCTAGCGGGCGCCACAGATACGCAGTATTTT.